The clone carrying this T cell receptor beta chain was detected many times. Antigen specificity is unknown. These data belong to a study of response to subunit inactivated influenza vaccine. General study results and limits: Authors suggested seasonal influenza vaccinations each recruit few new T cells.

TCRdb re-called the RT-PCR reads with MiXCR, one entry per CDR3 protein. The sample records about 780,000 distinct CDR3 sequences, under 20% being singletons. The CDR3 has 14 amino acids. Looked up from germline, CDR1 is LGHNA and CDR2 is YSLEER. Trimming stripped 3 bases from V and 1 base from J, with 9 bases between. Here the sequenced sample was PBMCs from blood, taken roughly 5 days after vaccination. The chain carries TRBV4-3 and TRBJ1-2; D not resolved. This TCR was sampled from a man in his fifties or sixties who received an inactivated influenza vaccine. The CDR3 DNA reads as TGCGCCAGCAGCCAGGGATCAGATAACTATGGCTACACCTTC. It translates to CASSQGSDNYGYTF.